This section outlines one T cell receptor beta chain sequence together with its context. What it recognizes is unknown. Germline V lookup: CDR1 LGHNT, CDR2 FRNRAP. The CDR3 spans 15 residues. Trimming pared 6 bases from V and 4 bases from J, leaving 16 bases between. The entry originates in a study of cytomegalovirus exposure and HLA in healthy donors. Overall study findings and caveats: Rare sequences made up most TCRs, while some public TCRs were found in many donors. There were around 160 TCR beta chains listed as cytomegalovirus-associated.

PCR involved 60 Vbeta and 13 Jbeta primers. In the study's own analysis: A follow-up analysis tallied about 80 million unique TCR beta chains, roughly 11 million shared. Profiling relied on immunoSEQ multiplex PCR, and the TCRdb table lists in-frame clones only, not all of them. That table is the source of V, J and clone size, and D and trimming were worked out from the DNA. The table records 85,000 to 130,000 clones, approximately 80% of them present only once. The sequencing input was PBMCs. This TCR came from a man in his 60s in good health and CMV-seronegative. The chain combines TRBV12-5 with TRBJ2-1; D perhaps matches TRBD1 (7 bases). As DNA, the CDR3 is TGTGCTAGTGGGCCGGGCAGGGGGGTTTACAATGAGCAGTTCTTC. Translating it yields CASGPGRGVYNEQFF.